The clone carrying this T cell receptor (beta chain) has just a few counts. In building TCR beta libraries, iRepertoire HTBI primers were used together with Arm-PCR of CDR3 regions. One entry per CDR3 protein, called by TCRdb with MiXCR from the multiplex PCR reads. Of more than 650,000 distinct CDR3 sequences in the sample, 30% were seen once. The sample belongs to a study of regulatory T cells in long-lasting Graves disease. About the research overall: Over 5 years on antithyroid drugs plus positive TSH receptor antibodies marked Graves' disease as persistent.

Noted time point: persistent/refractory GD, antithyroid drugs over 5 years with positive TRAb. RNA isolated from PBMCs was used to make the TCR library. Graves' disease diagnosis was established per American Thyroid Association guidelines. Enrollment of patients was through an endocrinology department in Xi'an, China. Roughly 9.2-milliliter peripheral blood samples went into EDTA tubes. The ends were cut back, 1 base at V and 1 base at J, with 11 bases in the middle. The CDR3 runs 15 residues. CDR1 LGHDT and CDR2 YNNKEL come from the germline V gene (reference sequence). The chain has TRBV3-1 and TRBJ2-7; D gene unclear. This specimen consisted of peripheral blood mononuclear cells (PBMCs), obtained when the disease was refractory, from a patient treated with antithyroid drugs. The clonotype originates from a female donor with Graves disease. In DNA form, the CDR3 reads TGTGCCAGCAGCCAAGGGTCAAGACTTTCCTACGAGCAGTACTTC. It yields the protein CASSQGSRLSYEQYF.